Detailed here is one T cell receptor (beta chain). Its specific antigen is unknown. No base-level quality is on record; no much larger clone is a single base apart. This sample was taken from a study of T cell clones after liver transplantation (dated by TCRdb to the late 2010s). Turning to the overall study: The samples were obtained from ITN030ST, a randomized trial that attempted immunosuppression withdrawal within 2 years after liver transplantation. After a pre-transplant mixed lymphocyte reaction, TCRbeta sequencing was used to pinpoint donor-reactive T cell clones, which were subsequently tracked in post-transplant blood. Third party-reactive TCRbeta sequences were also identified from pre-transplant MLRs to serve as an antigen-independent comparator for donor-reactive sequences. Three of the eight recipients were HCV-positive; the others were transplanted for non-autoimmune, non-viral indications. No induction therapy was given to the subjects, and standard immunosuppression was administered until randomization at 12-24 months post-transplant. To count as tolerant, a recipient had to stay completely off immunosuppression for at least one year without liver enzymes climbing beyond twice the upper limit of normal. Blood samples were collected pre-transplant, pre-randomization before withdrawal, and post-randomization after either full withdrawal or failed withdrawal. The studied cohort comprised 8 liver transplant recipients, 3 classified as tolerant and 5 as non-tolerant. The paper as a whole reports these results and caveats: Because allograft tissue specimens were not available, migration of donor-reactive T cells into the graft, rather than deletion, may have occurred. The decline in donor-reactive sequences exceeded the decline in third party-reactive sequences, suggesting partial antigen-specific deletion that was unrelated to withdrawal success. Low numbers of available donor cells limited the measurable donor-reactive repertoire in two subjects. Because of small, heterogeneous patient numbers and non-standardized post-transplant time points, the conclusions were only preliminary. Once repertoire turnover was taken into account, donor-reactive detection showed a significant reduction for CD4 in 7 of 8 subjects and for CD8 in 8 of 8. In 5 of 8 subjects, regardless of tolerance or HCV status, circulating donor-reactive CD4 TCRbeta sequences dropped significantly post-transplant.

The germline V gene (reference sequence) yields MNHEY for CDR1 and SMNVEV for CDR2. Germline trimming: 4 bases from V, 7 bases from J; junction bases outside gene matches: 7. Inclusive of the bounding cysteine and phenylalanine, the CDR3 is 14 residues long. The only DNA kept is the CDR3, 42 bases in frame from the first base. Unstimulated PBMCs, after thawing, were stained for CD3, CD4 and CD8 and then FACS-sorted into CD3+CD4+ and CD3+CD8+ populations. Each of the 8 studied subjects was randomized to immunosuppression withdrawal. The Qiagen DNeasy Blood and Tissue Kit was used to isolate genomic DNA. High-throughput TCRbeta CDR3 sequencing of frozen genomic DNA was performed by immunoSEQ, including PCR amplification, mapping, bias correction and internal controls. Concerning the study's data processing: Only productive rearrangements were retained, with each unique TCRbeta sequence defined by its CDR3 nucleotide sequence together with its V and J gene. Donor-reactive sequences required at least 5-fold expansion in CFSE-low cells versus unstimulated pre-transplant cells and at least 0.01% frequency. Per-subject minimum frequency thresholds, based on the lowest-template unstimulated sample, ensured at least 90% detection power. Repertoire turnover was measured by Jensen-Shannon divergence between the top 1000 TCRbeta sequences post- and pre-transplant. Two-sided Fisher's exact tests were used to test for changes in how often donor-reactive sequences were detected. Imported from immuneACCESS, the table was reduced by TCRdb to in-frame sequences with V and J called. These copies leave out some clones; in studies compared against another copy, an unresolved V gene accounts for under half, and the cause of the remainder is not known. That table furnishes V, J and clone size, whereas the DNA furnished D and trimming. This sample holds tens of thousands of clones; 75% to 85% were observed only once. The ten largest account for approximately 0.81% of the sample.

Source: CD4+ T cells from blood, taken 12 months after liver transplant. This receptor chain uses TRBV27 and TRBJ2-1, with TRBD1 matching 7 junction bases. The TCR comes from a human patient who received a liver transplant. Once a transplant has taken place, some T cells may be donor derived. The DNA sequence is TGTGCCAGCAGTTATAAGGGGGCGATAAATGAGCAGTTCTTC. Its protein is CASSYKGAINEQFF.